This TCR beta chain is from a study of OX40 agonist ivuxolimab in advanced cancers. At the level of the study: Ivuxolimab, an antibody that agonizes OX40 (CD134), was administered to the patients.

Germline CDR1 is MDHEN and CDR2 is SYDVKM. With 7 bases removed from V and 4 bases from J, the gap between germline ends came to 7 bases. The CDR3 runs to 11 residues. On cycle 4 day 1 and cycle 7 day 1, as well as at baseline, blood was sampled. Clones were sequenced by immunoSEQ multiplex PCR, and TCRdb holds only the in-frame ones, with some missing. The sample lists around 67,000 clones, about 85% occurring once. The chain has TRBV28 and TRBJ1-2; no firm D call. This receptor was taken from an adult with an advanced solid tumor such as melanoma, head and neck, liver or kidney cancer. The material was CD4+ or CD8+ T cells sorted from blood, obtained in a trial of the OX40 agonist ivuxolimab. CDR3 nucleotide sequence: TGTGCCAGCACTACGACCTATGGCTACACCTTC. Its protein is CASTTTYGYTF.